These 7 T cell receptor beta chains were all obtained from the same sample, sequenced in a study of tissue T cells after allogeneic stem cell transplantation. The protocol was immunoSEQ multiplex PCR, while the TCRdb copy is restricted to in-frame clones and leaves out a portion. The sample holds around 640 clones, 65% to 80% seen once. Material for sequencing was lymph node tissue. Receptors were obtained from a female BALB/c mouse in good health. Strain MHC haplotype: H2-d.

This clone was found once. Gene labels here are mouse ones. The sequence runs out 1 residue before the end of the CDR3; the remainder is reconstructed from the germline J gene. The V gene is TRBV29, the J gene TRBJ1-4; perhaps TRBD1 as D (5 bases). The CDR3 is 14 amino acids. Germline CDR1 and CDR2: MSHET and SYDVDS. Trimming shortened V by 2 bases and J by 3 bases, and 7 bases separated the two germline ends. The CDR3 loop is CASSLTGTNERLFF. Partial CDR3 DNA: TGTGCTAGCAGTTTAACAGGAACCAACGAAAGATTATTT. The whole variable domain, filled in from reference TRBV29 and TRBJ1-4, reads DMKVTQMPRYLIKRMGENVLLECGQDMSHETMYWYRQDPGLGLQLIYISYDVDSNSEGDIPKGYRVSRKKREHFSLILDSAKTNQTSVYFCASSLTGTNERLFFGHGTKLSVL.

Worth noting for this clone: The listed genes are named as in mouse. The read ends 1 residue shy of where the CDR3 ends; the end is completed using the germline J gene. The V call is TRBV20, the J call TRBJ2-7; 12 bases are a match to TRBD2. Germline CDR1 and CDR2: GFQATS and STVNSAI. This CDR3 region has 15 residues. The sequenced part of the CDR3 DNA is TGTGTGCTAGGATCTTGGACTGGGGGGGACTATGAACAGTAC. Translation: CVLGSWTGGDYEQY. The complete CDR3 protein is CVLGSWTGGDYEQYF. Looking up the rest from reference TRBV20 and TRBJ2-7 gives the full variable domain: GALVYQYPRRTICKSGTSMRMECQAVGFQATSVAWYRQSPQKTFELIALSTVNSAIKYEQNFTQEKFPISHPNLSFSSMTVLNAYLEDRGLYLCVLGSWTGGDYEQYFGPGTRLTVL.

About this clone itself: Gene labels here are mouse ones. The read ends 1 residue before the CDR3 terminus; that terminus is restored from the germline J gene. The chain combines TRBV31 with TRBJ2-4, with 9 bases aligning to TRBD1. The length of the CDR3 is 14 residues. Germline V gene sequence: CDR1 GKSSPN, CDR2 SITVG. The ends lost 4 bases at V and 0 bases at J; junction bases unmatched: 2. The CDR3 DNA, read in part, is TGTGCCTGGACCGACAGGGGGAGTCAAAACACCTTGTAC. Encoded protein: CAWTDRGSQNTLY. The full CDR3 protein is CAWTDRGSQNTLYF.

This clone has a handful of counts. The genes are named according to mouse. The read finishes 1 residue shy of the CDR3 end, and the germline J gene is used to complete it. The chain has TRBV13-2 and TRBJ2-7; 9 nucleotides line up with TRBD2. Germline V CDR1 and CDR2: NNHNN, SYGAGS (reference sequence). This CDR3 has 13 amino acids. J lost 7 bases, V lost 1 base, and 3 bases had no gene match. The DNA read from the CDR3 is TGTGCCAGCGGTGATTTGGGGGGGCTCGAACAGTAC. Translated, it gives CASGDLGGLEQY. The CDR3, in full, reads CASGDLGGLEQYF.

Comments on this clone: Genes and germline are mouse. Sequencing ends 1 residue short of the CDR3 end; the germline J gene provides the rest. The V gene is TRBV13-2, the J gene TRBJ2-5; no clear D gene. Trimming stripped 2 bases from V and 0 bases from J, with 7 bases between. This CDR3 contains 14 residues. CDR1 is NNHNN and CDR2 is SYGAGS in the germline V gene (reference sequence). CDR3 DNA (partial): TGTGCCAGCGGTGAATCAGGTAACCAAGACACCCAGTAC. It codes for CASGESGNQDTQY. In full, the CDR3 reads CASGESGNQDTQYF.

Details on this clone: All gene names here are mouse names. Read coverage stops 1 residue before the CDR3 terminus; the germline J gene supplies the remainder. The chain is built from TRBV13-2 and TRBJ1-4; possible D gene TRBD1, 6 bases. This CDR3 has 15 residues. The V and J ends lost 1 base and 2 bases respectively, with 9 bases between them. Germline-derived CDR1 and CDR2 are NNHNN and SYGAGS (reference sequence). CDR3: CASGDRGQSNERLFF. The sequenced CDR3 bases are TGTGCCAGCGGTGATAGGGGACAATCCAACGAAAGATTATTT.

On this clone itself: Gene names are the mouse ones. With the read ending 1 residue before the CDR3 end, the germline J gene is used to fill in that end. The chain couples TRBV2 to TRBJ2-7, with D tentatively TRBD2 (6 bases). The V gene lost 1 base and the J gene lost 3 bases, with 7 bases spanning the gap. The germline gives CDR1 LGHNA, CDR2 YSYQKL. This CDR3 spans 13 amino acids. This CDR3 is CASSQGLDYEQYF. The sequenced part of the CDR3 DNA is TGTGCCAGCAGCCAAGGACTGGACTATGAACAGTAC.